One sample yielded the 19 T cell receptor beta chains listed below, sequenced in a study of early T cells in non-severe SARS-CoV-2 infection. TCRdb processed the 5' RACE reads anew with MiXCR; each CDR3 protein has one entry. The sample has about 69,000 distinct CDR3 sequences; about 9.4% are singletons. Specimen: whole blood. The receptors stem from an adult who was a healthcare worker with PCR-confirmed SARS-CoV-2 infection or an uninfected control (not recorded which).

This clonotype was counted at least ten times. V usage is TRBV5-1 and J usage is TRBJ1-2; 10 bases agree with TRBD1. V shed 4 bases and J 4 bases; nucleotides not matched to a gene: 4. CDR3 length: 14 amino acids. Germline loops: CDR1 SGHRS, CDR2 YFSETQ. This CDR3 reads CASSARTGGYGYTF. CDR3 DNA sequence: TGCGCCAGCAGCGCACGGACAGGGGGCTATGGCTACACCTTC.

The rearrangement links TRBV29-1 to TRBJ2-7; 8 bases are a match to TRBD1. The CDR3 extends over 12 amino acids. V shed 7 bases and J 6 bases; nucleotides not matched to a gene: 8. Germline loops: CDR1 SQVTM, CDR2 ANQGSEA. This CDR3 is CSGSGTGGEQYF. In DNA, the CDR3 is TGCAGCGGTTCCGGGACAGGTGGCGAGCAGTACTTC.

CDR3 coding DNA: TGTGCCAGCAGTTCCAGACCCCTAGATTATGGCTACACCTTC. This gives the protein CASSSRPLDYGYTF. The chain recombines TRBV12-3 or TRBV12-4 with TRBJ1-2, with D hard to call. V lost 4 bases and J 5 bases, leaving 14 bases between the germline ends. This CDR3 is 14 amino acids long.

There are many counts of this clonotype. V gene TRBV20-1 combines with J gene TRBJ2-3; 9 bases line up with TRBD2. Germline trimming cut 1 base from V and 5 bases from J; bases unmatched to any gene: 4. This CDR3 has 14 residues. Germline V gene lookup returns CDR1 DFQATT and CDR2 SNEGSKA (reference sequence). The chain's CDR3 is CSARVLAGLDTQYF. DNA for the CDR3: TGCAGTGCTAGAGTCCTAGCGGGATTAGATACGCAGTATTTT.

This clonotype was detected only a few times. The CDR3 is CASSSLTSSYEQYF. The CDR3 region has the DNA TGTGCCAGCAGCTCCCTGACTAGCTCCTACGAGCAGTACTTC. This sequence joins TRBV7-9 and TRBJ2-7, with D maybe TRBD2 (6 bases). V lost 4 bases and J lost 0, with 10 bases in between. Germline CDR1 is SEHNR and CDR2 is FQNEAQ (reference sequence). This CDR3 has 14 residues. Drawing the rest from reference TRBV7-9 and TRBJ2-7, the complete variable domain is DTGVSQNPRHKITKRGQNVTFRCDPISEHNRLYWYRQTLGQGPEFLTYFQNEAQLEKSRLLSDRFSAERPKGSFSTLEIQRTEQGDSAMYLCASSSLTSSYEQYFGPGTRLTVT.

This clonotype was recorded at least ten times. The chain carries TRBV10-3 and TRBJ2-5; tentatively, D is TRBD1 or TRBD2 (5 bases each). Germline V CDR1 and CDR2: ENHRY, SYGVKD. The ends were cut back, 6 bases at V and 5 bases at J, with 7 bases in the middle. This CDR3 spans 11 amino acids. The CDR3 nucleotides are TGTGCCATCAGCGAGGGGGAGACCCAGTACTTC. Amino acid sequence: CAISEGETQYF.

This clonotype showed up just a few times. This chain uses TRBV18 with TRBJ2-7; maybe TRBD2 (6 bases). CDR3 length: 14 residues. Germline loops: CDR1 KGHSH, CDR2 LQKENI. Trimming removed 5 bases at V and 0 bases at J, with 11 bases between. The CDR3 DNA reads as TGTGCCAGCTCAGCCGGGACTCCCTCCTACGAGCAGTACTTC. It translates to CASSAGTPSYEQYF. The variable domain in full, completed from reference TRBV18 and TRBJ2-7, reads NAGVMQNPRHLVRRRGQEARLRCSPMKGHSHVYWYRQLPEEGLKFMVYLQKENIIDESGMPKERFSAEFPKEGPSILRIQQVVRGDSAAYFCASSAGTPSYEQYFGPGTRLTVT.

This clonotype showed up many times. The J gene is TRBJ1-1, the V gene TRBV6-1, with 10 bases identical to TRBD1. The CDR3 is 14 amino acids. V was pared by 6 bases and J by 7 bases, with 8 bases of the junction left unmatched. The germline gives CDR1 MNHNS, CDR2 SASEGT. CDR3 coding DNA: TGTGCCAGCAGGCCGTCCCGGGACAGGGGTGAAGCTTTCTTT. Amino acid sequence: CASRPSRDRGEAFF.

Turning to this clonotype: This may stem from a read error, because a much larger clone lies one nucleotide away. The rearrangement joins TRBV2 to TRBJ2-2; 8 bases are shared with TRBD1. This CDR3 is built from 15 residues. The germline gives CDR1 SNHLY, CDR2 FYNNEI. V shed 5 bases, J shed 1 base, and the junction held 3 bases outside the gene matches. For the CDR3, the DNA is TGTGCCAGCAGTCCCGGGACAGGGAACACCGGGGAGCTGTTTTTT. Encoded protein: CASSPGTGNTGELFF.

This clonotype was seen repeatedly, ten times or more. The CDR3 here is CASSLQGAGTGELFF. The DNA of the CDR3 is TGTGCCAGCAGTTTGCAGGGGGCTGGCACCGGGGAGCTGTTTTTT. The rearrangement joins TRBV12-3 or TRBV12-4 to TRBJ2-2, with 8 bases lining up with TRBD1. With V trimmed by 3 bases and J by 4 bases, 4 bases remained unmatched. This CDR3 is 15 amino acids long.

This sequence joins TRBV6-5 and TRBJ2-4; 7 bases line up with TRBD1. V was clipped by 5 bases and J by 5 bases; unmatched bases: 9. The CDR3 consists of 15 residues. Germline CDR1 and CDR2: MNHEY and SVGAGI. The CDR3 protein is CASSNRAGTENIQYF. In DNA, the CDR3 is TGTGCCAGCAGTAACCGCGCCGGGACAGAAAACATTCAGTACTTC.

The V and J genes are TRBV5-1 and TRBJ2-5; tentative D call: TRBD1 (6 bases). The CDR3 extends over 15 amino acids. Germline lookup yields CDR1 SGHRS and CDR2 YFSETQ. The ends were cut back, 4 bases at V and 3 bases at J, with 16 bases in the middle. The CDR3 DNA reads as TGCGCCAGCAGCACCTCCGACAGGCCGGAAGAGACCCAGTACTTC. Its protein is CASSTSDRPEETQYF. Filled out from reference TRBV5-1 and TRBJ2-5, the complete variable domain reads KAGVTQTPRYLIKTRGQQVTLSCSPISGHRSVSWYQQTPGQGLQFLFEYFSETQRNKGNFPGRFSGRQFSNSRSEMNVSTLELGDSALYLCASSTSDRPEETQYFGPGTRLLVL.

This clonotype was counted at least ten times. The rearrangement links TRBV18 to TRBJ1-4; no clear D gene. V was trimmed by 0 bases and J by 2 bases, leaving 7 bases between them. From germline, CDR1 is KGHSH and CDR2 LQKENI. The CDR3 spans 15 residues. The CDR3 sequence: CASSPPSSTNEKLFF. The CDR3 DNA reads TGTGCCAGCTCACCACCCTCTAGTACTAATGAAAAACTGTTTTTT.

This clonotype was observed at least ten times. The chain couples TRBV9 to TRBJ2-3, with D perhaps being TRBD1 or TRBD2 (5 bases each). Trimming shortened V by 3 bases and J by 5 bases, and 10 bases separated the two germline ends. CDR3 size: 13 residues. Germline V gives CDR1 SGDLS, CDR2 YYNGEE. The CDR3 bases are TGTGCCAGCAGCGAGGGACCGGGAGATACGCAGTATTTT. This gives the protein CASSEGPGDTQYF.

This clonotype appeared a few times. The genes are TRBV12-5 and TRBJ2-1; D is perhaps TRBD1 (5 bases). Germline V gives CDR1 LGHNT, CDR2 FRNRAP. The germline V and J ends were trimmed by 3 bases and 7 bases, with 10 bases remaining between them. The CDR3 covers 13 residues. For the CDR3, the DNA is TGTGCTAGTGGTTTAGACAGCGCGAATGAGCAGTTCTTC. This encodes CASGLDSANEQFF.

The table lists this clonotype with a few counts. This chain uses TRBV30 with TRBJ1-2; unclear D gene. V lost 5 bases and J 8 bases, leaving 18 bases between the germline ends. The CDR3 has 13 amino acids. Germline CDR1 reads GTSNPN; CDR2 reads SVGIG (reference sequence). CDR3 protein: CAWSPFLEGGYTF. The DNA for the CDR3 is TGTGCCTGGTCCCCCTTCCTGGAGGGCGGCTACACCTTC.

Only a few counts were recorded for this clonotype. The chain links TRBV20-1 to TRBJ2-1, with D perhaps TRBD2 (5 bases). With 1 base removed from V and 0 bases from J, the gap between germline ends came to 10 bases. Germline assignment: CDR1 DFQATT and CDR2 SNEGSKA (reference sequence). The CDR3 runs 15 residues. The CDR3 sequence: CSARGGEGSYNEQFF. The CDR3 nucleotides are TGCAGTGCTAGAGGGGGTGAGGGCTCCTACAATGAGCAGTTCTTC.

This clonotype has just a few counts. This sequence joins TRBV30 and TRBJ2-4, with D possibly being TRBD1 (6 bases). V lost 3 bases to trimming and J lost 3 bases, with 9 bases between them. Germline lookup yields CDR1 GTSNPN and CDR2 SVGIG (reference sequence). The CDR3 extends over 13 amino acids. CDR3 nucleotide sequence: TGTGCCTGGAGACAGGGACACAAAAACATTCAGTACTTC. As protein: CAWRQGHKNIQYF.

This clonotype was detected ten times or more. The chain couples TRBV2 to TRBJ1-5, with D unclear. Trimming took 6 bases from V and 0 from J, leaving 9 bases between them. CDR3 length: 14 amino acids. Germline V CDR1 and CDR2: SNHLY, FYNNEI. This CDR3 is CASRDRYSNQPQHF. The CDR3 coding sequence is TGTGCCAGCAGGGATAGGTATAGCAATCAGCCCCAGCATTTT.